The 20 T cell receptor beta chains below all came from one sample that was sequenced in a study of Graves' ophthalmopathy and Graves' hyperthyroidism. CDR3 regions of TCR beta were amplified from RNA transcripts. First-round RT-PCR employed HTBI primers, with a second-round multiplex PCR after it. TCRdb used MiXCR to reprocess the multiplex PCR reads, holding one entry per CDR3 protein. The table lists almost 750,000 distinct CDR3 sequences, 40% of them singletons. Sequencing used peripheral blood. These receptors were taken from an adult man with Graves' ophthalmopathy.

The table lists this clonotype with a few counts. A junction boundary mismatches the germline segment, possibly from a read error. V usage is TRBV24-1 and J usage is TRBJ1-5; 9 positions agree with TRBD1. There are 14 residues in the CDR3. Germline assignment: CDR1 KGHDR and CDR2 SFDVKD. CDR3 DNA: TGTGCCAGCAGTGATACAGGGGGCAGGCAGCCCCAGCATTTT. It codes for CASSDTGGRQPQHF.

The J gene is TRBJ2-7, the V gene TRBV20-1, with a possible D match to TRBD1 (5 bases). The CDR3 loop spans 15 amino acids. The V end lost 3 bases, the J end lost 1 base, and 16 bases lay between the germline ends. CDR1 DFQATT and CDR2 SNEGSKA come from the germline V gene (reference sequence). The CDR3 DNA sequence: TGCAGTGCTAGGATGGGTTCCAGGGCATCCTACGAGCAGTACTTC. Translating gives CSARMGSRASYEQYF.

This clonotype was detected only a few times. The CDR3 is CATSDMGQGAGQETQYF. The CDR3 bases are TGTGCCACCAGTGACATGGGACAGGGGGCAGGTCAAGAGACCCAGTACTTC. V gene TRBV24-1 combines with J gene TRBJ2-5; 12 bases align to TRBD1. This CDR3 contains 17 residues. The germline V gene encodes CDR1 KGHDR and CDR2 SFDVKD. The J segment lost 2 bases and the V segment lost 4 bases, leaving 7 bases of the junction unmatched.

On this clonotype itself: The junction does not match germline at one end; this may be a read error. The chain joins TRBV10-2 to TRBJ1-4; tentative D call: TRBD1 (6 bases). Germline CDR1 reads WSHSY; CDR2 reads SAAADI. This CDR3 spans 15 amino acids. The CDR3 loop is CASSPSWGQDEKLFF. In DNA, the CDR3 is TGTGCCAGCAGCCCATCTTGGGGGCAGGATGAAAAACTGTTTTTT.

The chain employs TRBV25-1 and TRBJ1-3; 10 bases match TRBD1. The CDR3 consists of 17 residues. V was clipped by 5 bases and J by 4 bases; unmatched bases: 11. CDR1 is MGHDK and CDR2 is SYGVNS in the germline V gene. This CDR3 is CASSPLRDRGWGNTIYF. DNA of the CDR3: TGTGCCAGCAGTCCCCTGCGGGACAGGGGATGGGGAAACACCATATATTTT. The variable domain in full, completed from reference TRBV25-1 and TRBJ1-3, reads EADIYQTPRYLVIGTGKKITLECSQTMGHDKMYWYQQDPGMELHLIHYSYGVNSTEKGDLSSESTVSRIRTEHFPLTLESARPSHTSQYLCASSPLRDRGWGNTIYFGEGSWLTVV.

This clonotype was counted between two and nine times. CDR3 protein: CASSTHPGTASGTGELFF. The CDR3 nucleotides read TGTGCCAGCAGTACCCACCCCGGGACAGCCTCGGGCACCGGGGAGCTGTTTTTT. V usage is TRBV25-1 and J usage is TRBJ2-2, with 7 positions matching TRBD1. The V gene end was trimmed by 5 bases and the J gene end by 4 bases; junction bases not matched to a gene: 16. The CDR3 length is 18 residues. Germline CDR1 and CDR2: MGHDK and SYGVNS.

The V gene is TRBV2, the J gene TRBJ2-2, with 11 bases matching TRBD2. CDR1 SNHLY and CDR2 FYNNEI come from the germline V gene. The CDR3 covers 22 residues. The V segment lost 6 bases and the J segment 0 bases; nucleotides outside the gene matches: 21. CDR3 amino acids: CASRYRGRLAGGRGANTGELFF. CDR3 DNA sequence: TGTGCCAGCAGGTACAGGGGGAGGCTAGCGGGGGGACGAGGCGCGAACACCGGGGAGCTGTTTTTT. Full variable domain (rest looked up from reference TRBV2 and TRBJ2-2): EPEVTQTPSHQVTQMGQEVILRCVPISNHLYFYWYRQILGQKVEFLVSFYNNEISEKSEIFDDQFSVERPDGSNFTLKIRSTKLEDSAMYFCASRYRGRLAGGRGANTGELFFGEGSRLTVL.

This sequence joins TRBV5-1 and TRBJ2-7; TRBD2 might be the D (6 bases). V lost 4 bases to trimming and J lost 2 bases, with 13 bases between them. The CDR3 covers 14 residues. The germline V gene encodes CDR1 SGHRS and CDR2 YFSETQ. CDR3 nucleotides: TGCGCCAGCAGCCTCCGGGACTCCCCCTACGAGCAGTACTTC. This gives the protein CASSLRDSPYEQYF.

This clonotype has at least ten counts. The rearrangement joins TRBV7-9 to TRBJ1-2; D is unclear. In germline, CDR1 is SEHNR, CDR2 FQNEAQ (reference sequence). The V and J ends lost 5 bases and 5 bases respectively, with 18 bases between them. The CDR3 sequence is 15 residues long. Written as DNA, the CDR3 is TGTGCCAGCAGCCCAAAGACGGAATACTTATATGGCTACACCTTC. Encoded protein: CASSPKTEYLYGYTF.

As to this clonotype: A junction end diverges from the germline sequence, so it may reflect a read error. CDR3 protein: CASSQGQGEANEKLFF. For the CDR3, the DNA is TGCGCCAGCAGCCAAGGTCAGGGAGAGGCTAATGAAAAACTGTTTTTT. This sequence joins TRBV7-9 and TRBJ1-4, with D tentatively TRBD1 (5 bases). CDR3 length: 16 amino acids. Germline V lookup: CDR1 SEHNR, CDR2 FQNEAQ (reference sequence). Full variable domain (rest looked up from reference TRBV7-9 and TRBJ1-4): DTGVSQNPRHKITKRGQNVTFRCDPISEHNRLYWYRQTLGQGPEFLTYFQNEAQLEKSRLLSDRFSAERPKGSFSTLEIQRTEQGDSAMYLCASSQGQGEANEKLFFGSGTQLSVL.

The chain joins TRBV7-2 to TRBJ2-7; D unresolved. Germline CDR1 is SGHTA and CDR2 is FQGNSA. CDR3 size: 16 residues. The V end was cut by 5 bases, the J end by 0 bases, with 17 bases between. CDR3: CASSLSDSGSSYEQYF. In DNA form, the CDR3 reads TGTGCCAGCAGCCTCTCAGACTCCGGATCCTCCTACGAGCAGTACTTC.

This clonotype has a count of ten or more. The chain combines TRBV11-2 with TRBJ2-7; D not certain. Germline V gives CDR1 SGHAT, CDR2 FQNNGV. Trimming cost V 5 bases and J 1 base, with 12 bases left between them. CDR3 size: 14 residues. The CDR3 bases are TGTGCCAGCAGCCTCACCGGACGGTCCTACGAGCAGTACTTC. Protein sequence: CASSLTGRSYEQYF.

The chain employs TRBV2 and TRBJ1-2; 7 nucleotides line up with TRBD1. Germline trimming cut 5 bases from V and 7 bases from J; bases unmatched to any gene: 4. There are 12 residues in the CDR3. Germline-derived CDR1 and CDR2 are SNHLY and FYNNEI. The CDR3 DNA is TGTGCCAGCAGTTCGACAGGGAGTGGCTACACCTTC. It translates to CASSSTGSGYTF.

This clonotype was seen more than once but under ten times. The rearrangement joins TRBV2 to TRBJ1-4; tentatively, D is TRBD1 (5 bases). Trimming pared 8 bases from V and 1 base from J, leaving 11 bases between. Germline V CDR1 and CDR2: SNHLY, FYNNEI. The CDR3 length is 14 residues. The CDR3 protein is CASRQRETNEKLFF. The CDR3, as DNA: TGTGCCAGCCGACAGAGGGAAACTAATGAAAAACTGTTTTTT.

This clonotype was seen more than once but under ten times. CDR3 residues: CAISLNGKEEETQYF. CDR3 DNA: TGTGCCATCAGCCTCAACGGTAAGGAAGAAGAGACCCAGTACTTC. J is TRBJ2-5 and V is TRBV10-3; D is unresolved. This CDR3 has 15 amino acids. CDR1 and CDR2 (germline): ENHRY, SYGVKD. Trimming removed 6 bases at V and 3 bases at J, with 17 bases between.

This clonotype was found once. The gene calls are TRBV25-1 and TRBJ1-2, with 7 bases identical to TRBD1. The CDR3 sequence is 15 residues long. Per germline, CDR1 MGHDK and CDR2 SYGVNS. V was clipped by 6 bases and J by 7 bases; unmatched bases: 14. The DNA of the CDR3 is TGTGCCAGCAGCTTCTCGACAGGGATTACTTTTGGCTACACCTTC. Translated: CASSFSTGITFGYTF.

The chain joins TRBV11-2 to TRBJ2-5, with D perhaps assigned TRBD1 or TRBD2 (5 bases each). CDR3 length: 14 amino acids. Germline CDR1 reads SGHAT; CDR2 reads FQNNGV. V was cut by 0 bases and J by 5 bases, with 10 bases left in between. This CDR3 is CASSLDQRGETQYF. The CDR3 DNA sequence: TGTGCCAGCAGCTTAGATCAGAGGGGCGAGACCCAGTACTTC.

This chain connects TRBV9 to TRBJ1-6, with 8 bases that match TRBD1. Germline V gene data show CDR1 as SGDLS and CDR2 as YYNGEE. With V trimmed by 4 bases and J by 7 bases, 10 bases remained unmatched. The CDR3 spans 16 residues. The CDR3 DNA sequence: TGTGCCAGCAGCTCTCGCGGACAGGGAGTCAATTCACCCCTCCACTTT. Translating it yields CASSSRGQGVNSPLHF.

This clonotype showed up many times. This chain links TRBV10-2 with TRBJ1-2; a weak D match, TRBD1 (5 bases). V was shortened by 8 bases and J by 5 bases, with 18 bases between the two germline ends. The germline gives CDR1 WSHSY, CDR2 SAAADI. The CDR3 is 14 amino acids. In DNA, the CDR3 is TGCGCCAGCTCTGCCGCAGCCCAGGGTTATGGCTACACCTTC. As protein: CASSAAAQGYGYTF.

This clonotype was counted a few times. The V gene is TRBV7-6, the J gene TRBJ1-3; maybe TRBD1 (6 bases). The CDR3 is 16 residues long. Per germline, CDR1 SGHVS and CDR2 FNYEAQ. The germline V and J ends were trimmed by 3 bases and 0 bases, with 12 bases remaining between them. The CDR3 nucleotides read TGTGCCAGCAGCTTTACCGGGACAATCTCTGGAAACACCATATATTTT. This encodes CASSFTGTISGNTIYF.